This TCR beta chain emerged from a study of post-analysis software for immune sequencing data. For the study at large: Relapsing-remitting, secondary progressive and progressive-relapsing multiple sclerosis were all included among the disease courses.

Tagging with unique molecular identifiers was a feature of the TCR beta cDNA libraries. Researchers reported 400,000 to 550,000 cDNA molecules coming from approximately 0.95 to 9.8 million T cells. One entry per CDR3 protein results from TCRdb running MiXCR on the PCR reads. Among 350,000 to 450,000 distinct CDR3 sequences listed, roughly 36% were seen once. This clonotype was recorded a few times. Its specificity is not known. Study outcomes and limitations: Co-batched samples clustered tightly together by F measure. In patients, TRBV5-6, TRBV5-1 and TRBV20-1 belonged to about five TRBV segments found more frequently than in controls.

CDR1 and CDR2 from the germline V gene are DFQATT and SNEGSKA (reference sequence). This CDR3 has 14 residues. V dropped 3 bases and J dropped 1; count of bases not matched to a gene: 4. Source material: blood. The chain recombines TRBV20-1 with TRBJ2-5; the match to TRBD1 covers 8 bases. The source is a girl aged 10 to 17 with multiple sclerosis. The CDR3 nucleotides read TGCAGTGCTAGCCCCGGGACAGGCCAAGAGACCCAGTACTTC. Translating it yields CSASPGTGQETQYF.